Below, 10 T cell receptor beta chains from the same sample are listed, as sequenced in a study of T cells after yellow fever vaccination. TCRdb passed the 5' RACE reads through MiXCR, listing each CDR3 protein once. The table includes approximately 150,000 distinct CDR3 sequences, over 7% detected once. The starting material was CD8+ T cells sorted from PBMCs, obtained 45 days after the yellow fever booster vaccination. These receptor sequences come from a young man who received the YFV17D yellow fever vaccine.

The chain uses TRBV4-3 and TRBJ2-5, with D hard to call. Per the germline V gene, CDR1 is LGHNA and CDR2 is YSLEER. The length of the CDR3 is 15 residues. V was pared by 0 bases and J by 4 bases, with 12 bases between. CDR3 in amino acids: CASSQDRSQLETQYF. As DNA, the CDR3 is TGCGCCAGCAGCCAAGATCGCTCCCAGTTAGAGACCCAGTACTTC.

CDR3 sequence (DNA): TGTGCCAGCAGCTTGATCGACAGGGGCACTGAAGCTTTCTTT. Its protein is CASSLIDRGTEAFF. The chain joins TRBV7-9 to TRBJ1-1, with TRBD1 matching over 8 bases. Germline values: CDR1 SEHNR, CDR2 FQNEAQ (reference sequence). This CDR3 is 14 amino acids long. V trimming: 3 bases; J trimming: 4 bases; junction bases outside the gene matches: 4.

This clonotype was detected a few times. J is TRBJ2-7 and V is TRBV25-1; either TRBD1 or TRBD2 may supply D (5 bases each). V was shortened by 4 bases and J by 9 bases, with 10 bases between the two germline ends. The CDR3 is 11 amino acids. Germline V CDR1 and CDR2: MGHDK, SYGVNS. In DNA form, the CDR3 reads TGTGCCAGCAGTGCCGGGGACGGGCAGTACGTC. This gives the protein CASSAGDGQYV.

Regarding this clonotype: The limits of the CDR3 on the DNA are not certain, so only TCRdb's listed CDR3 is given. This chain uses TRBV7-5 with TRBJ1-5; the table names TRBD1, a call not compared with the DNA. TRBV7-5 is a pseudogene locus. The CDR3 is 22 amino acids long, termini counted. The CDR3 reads CISVPEAYGRGIFSSGCQPQHF.

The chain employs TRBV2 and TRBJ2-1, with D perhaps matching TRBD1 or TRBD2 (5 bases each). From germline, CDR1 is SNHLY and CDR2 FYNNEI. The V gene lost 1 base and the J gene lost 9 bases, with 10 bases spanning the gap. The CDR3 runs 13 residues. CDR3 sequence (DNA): TGTGCCAGCAGTGAAGGTGTTGGGGGTGAGCAGTTCTTC. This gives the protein CASSEGVGGEQFF.

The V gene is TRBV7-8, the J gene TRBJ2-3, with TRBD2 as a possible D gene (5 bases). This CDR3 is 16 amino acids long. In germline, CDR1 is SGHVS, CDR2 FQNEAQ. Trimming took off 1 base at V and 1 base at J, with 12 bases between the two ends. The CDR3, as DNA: TGTGCCAGCAGCTTAGGCGTCGGGGTGGGCACAGATACGCAGTATTTT. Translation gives CASSLGVGVGTDTQYF.

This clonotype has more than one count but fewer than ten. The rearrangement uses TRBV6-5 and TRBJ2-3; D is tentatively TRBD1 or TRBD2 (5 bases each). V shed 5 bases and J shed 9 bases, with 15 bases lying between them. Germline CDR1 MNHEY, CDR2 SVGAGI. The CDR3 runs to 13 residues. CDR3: CASSTQVWGTQYF. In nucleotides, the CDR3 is TGTGCCAGCAGTACACAGGTCTGGGGGACGCAGTATTTT.

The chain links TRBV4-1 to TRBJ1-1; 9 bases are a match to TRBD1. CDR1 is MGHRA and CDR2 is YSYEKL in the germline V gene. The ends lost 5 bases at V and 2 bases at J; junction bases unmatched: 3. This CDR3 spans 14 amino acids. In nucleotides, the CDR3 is TGCGCCAGCAGCTACAGGGGGCATAACACTGAAGCTTTCTTT. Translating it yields CASSYRGHNTEAFF.

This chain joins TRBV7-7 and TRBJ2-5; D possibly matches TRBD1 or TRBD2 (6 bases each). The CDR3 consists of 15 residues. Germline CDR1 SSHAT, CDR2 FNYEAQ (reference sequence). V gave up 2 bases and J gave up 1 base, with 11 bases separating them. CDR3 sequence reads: CASSLSRGPQETQYF. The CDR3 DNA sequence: TGTGCCAGCAGCTTATCCCGGGGGCCCCAAGAGACCCAGTACTTC.

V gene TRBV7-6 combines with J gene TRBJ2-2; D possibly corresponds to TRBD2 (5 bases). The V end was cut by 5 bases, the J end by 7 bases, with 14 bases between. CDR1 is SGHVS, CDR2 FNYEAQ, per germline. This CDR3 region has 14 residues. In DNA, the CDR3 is TGTGCCAGCAGCCCGTTCCAGCGGATCGGGGAGCTGTTTTTT. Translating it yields CASSPFQRIGELFF.